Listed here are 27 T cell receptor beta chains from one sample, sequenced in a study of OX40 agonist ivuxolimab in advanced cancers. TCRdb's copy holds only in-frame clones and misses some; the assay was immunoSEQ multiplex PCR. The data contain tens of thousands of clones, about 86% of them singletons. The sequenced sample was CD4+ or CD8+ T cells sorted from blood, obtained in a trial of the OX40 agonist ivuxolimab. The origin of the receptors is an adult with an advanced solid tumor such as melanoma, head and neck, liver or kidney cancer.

The CDR3, as DNA: TGCGCCAGCAGCCTTGGGGCAGGGAACACTGAAGCTTTCTTT. Amino acid sequence: CASSLGAGNTEAFF. The chain uses TRBV4-1 and TRBJ1-1; maybe TRBD1 (5 bases). There are 14 residues in the CDR3. Germline CDR1 and CDR2: MGHRA and YSYEKL. Trimming shortened V by 4 bases and J by 1 base, and 10 bases separated the two germline ends.

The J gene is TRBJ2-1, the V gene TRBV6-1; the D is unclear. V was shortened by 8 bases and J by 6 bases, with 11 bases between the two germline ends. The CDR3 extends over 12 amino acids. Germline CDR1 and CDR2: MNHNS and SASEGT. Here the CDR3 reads CASVADANEQFF. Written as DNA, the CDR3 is TGTGCCAGCGTTGCGGATGCCAATGAGCAGTTCTTC.

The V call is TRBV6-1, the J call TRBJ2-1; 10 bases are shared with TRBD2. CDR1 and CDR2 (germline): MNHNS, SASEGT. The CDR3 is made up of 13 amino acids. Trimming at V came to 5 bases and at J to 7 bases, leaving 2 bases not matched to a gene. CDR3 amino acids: CASSRTSGNEQFF. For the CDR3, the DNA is TGTGCCAGCAGTCGGACTAGCGGAAATGAGCAGTTCTTC.

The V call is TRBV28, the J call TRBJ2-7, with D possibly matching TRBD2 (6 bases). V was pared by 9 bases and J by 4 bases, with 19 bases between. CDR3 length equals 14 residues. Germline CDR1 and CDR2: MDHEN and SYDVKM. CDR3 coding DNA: TGTGCCAGTCTCCCCGGGACTCAATTTTACGAGCAGTACTTC. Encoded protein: CASLPGTQFYEQYF.

Here the CDR3 reads CASSLHESGELFF. CDR3 coding DNA: TGTGCCAGCAGCTTACACGAGTCCGGGGAGCTGTTTTTT. The V call is TRBV11-3, the J call TRBJ2-2; D is unresolved. The CDR3 spans 13 residues. Trimming took 2 bases from V and 6 from J, leaving 7 bases between them. Germline V CDR1 and CDR2: SGHNT, YENEEA.

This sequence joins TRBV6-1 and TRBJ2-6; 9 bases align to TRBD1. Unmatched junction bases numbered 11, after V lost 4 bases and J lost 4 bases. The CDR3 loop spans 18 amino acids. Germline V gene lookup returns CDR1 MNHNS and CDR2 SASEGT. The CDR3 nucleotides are TGTGCCAGCAGTGGAGGACAGGGGAGTACGGGCGGGGCCAACGTCCTGACTTTC. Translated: CASSGGQGSTGGANVLTF.

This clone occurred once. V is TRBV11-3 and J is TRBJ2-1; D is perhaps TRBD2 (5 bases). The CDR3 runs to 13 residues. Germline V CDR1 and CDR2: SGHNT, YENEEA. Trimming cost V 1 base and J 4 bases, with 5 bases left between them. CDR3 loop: CASSLAGYNEQFF. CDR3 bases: TGTGCCAGCAGCTTAGCGGGGTACAATGAGCAGTTCTTC.

The DNA of the CDR3 is TGTGCCACCCACGAGGTGAACACCGGGGAGCTGTTTTTT. Translating it yields CATHEVNTGELFF. The gene calls are TRBV15 and TRBJ2-2; D gene uncertain. Trimming pared 8 bases from V and 1 base from J, leaving 8 bases between. The CDR3 length is 13 residues. CDR1 LNHNV and CDR2 YYDKDF come from the germline V gene (reference sequence).

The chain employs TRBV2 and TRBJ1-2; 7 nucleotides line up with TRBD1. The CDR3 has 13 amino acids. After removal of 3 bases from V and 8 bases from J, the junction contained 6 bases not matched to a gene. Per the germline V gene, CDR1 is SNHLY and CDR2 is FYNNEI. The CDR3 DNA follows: TGTGCCAGCAGTGAGTCTCAGGGGGGCGGCTACACCTTC. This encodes CASSESQGGGYTF.

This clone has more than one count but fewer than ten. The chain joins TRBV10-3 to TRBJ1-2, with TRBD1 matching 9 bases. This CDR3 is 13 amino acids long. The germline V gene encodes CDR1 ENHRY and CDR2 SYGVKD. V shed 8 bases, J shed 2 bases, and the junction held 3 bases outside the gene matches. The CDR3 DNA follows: TGTGCCATCGGGACAGGGCACAACTATGGCTACACCTTC. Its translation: CAIGTGHNYGYTF.

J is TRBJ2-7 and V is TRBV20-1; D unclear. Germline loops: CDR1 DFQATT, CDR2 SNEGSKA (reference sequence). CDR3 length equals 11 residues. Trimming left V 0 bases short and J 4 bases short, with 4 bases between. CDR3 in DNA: TGCAGTGCTAGAGACGGGTACGAGCAGTACTTC. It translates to CSARDGYEQYF.

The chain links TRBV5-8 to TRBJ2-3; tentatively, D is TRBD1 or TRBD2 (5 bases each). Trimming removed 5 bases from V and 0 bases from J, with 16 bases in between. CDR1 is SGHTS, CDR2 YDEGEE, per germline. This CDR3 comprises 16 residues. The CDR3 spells CASRARVASSTDTQYF. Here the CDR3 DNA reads TGTGCCAGCAGGGCCAGGGTAGCGTCTAGCACAGATACGCAGTATTTT.

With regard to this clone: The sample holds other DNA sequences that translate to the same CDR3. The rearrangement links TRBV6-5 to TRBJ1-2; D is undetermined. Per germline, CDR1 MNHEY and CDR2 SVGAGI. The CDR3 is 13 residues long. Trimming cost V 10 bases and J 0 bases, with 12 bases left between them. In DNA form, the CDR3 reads TGTGCCACCTTAACAGCTCCTAACTATGGCTACACCTTC. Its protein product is CATLTAPNYGYTF.

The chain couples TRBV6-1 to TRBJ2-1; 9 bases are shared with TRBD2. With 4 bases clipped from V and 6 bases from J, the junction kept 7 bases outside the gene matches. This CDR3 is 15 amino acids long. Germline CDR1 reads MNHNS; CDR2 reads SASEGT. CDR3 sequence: CASSVVAGEGNEQFF. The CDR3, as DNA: TGTGCCAGCAGTGTGGTAGCGGGAGAAGGCAATGAGCAGTTCTTC.

The CDR3 reads CASSSSGTQEGYGYTF. The CDR3 region has the DNA TGCGCCAGCAGCTCGTCCGGGACCCAGGAGGGCTATGGCTACACCTTC. V gene TRBV5-1 combines with J gene TRBJ1-2; possibly TRBD1 for D (5 bases). Germline V gene sequence: CDR1 SGHRS, CDR2 YFSETQ. This CDR3 is built from 16 residues. V gave up 3 bases and J gave up 4 bases, with 19 bases separating them.

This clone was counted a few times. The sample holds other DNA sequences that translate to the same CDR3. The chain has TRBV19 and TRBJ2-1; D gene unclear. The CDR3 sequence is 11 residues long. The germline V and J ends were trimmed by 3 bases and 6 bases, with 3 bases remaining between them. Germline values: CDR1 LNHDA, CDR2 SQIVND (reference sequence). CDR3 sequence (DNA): TGTGCCAGTAGTATCCTCAATGAGCAGTTCTTC. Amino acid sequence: CASSILNEQFF.

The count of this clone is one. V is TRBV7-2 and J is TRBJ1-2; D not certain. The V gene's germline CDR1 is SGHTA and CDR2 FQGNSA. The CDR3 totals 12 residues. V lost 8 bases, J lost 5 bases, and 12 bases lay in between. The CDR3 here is CASSPERYGYTF. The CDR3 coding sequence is TGTGCCAGCTCCCCCGAGAGGTATGGCTACACCTTC.

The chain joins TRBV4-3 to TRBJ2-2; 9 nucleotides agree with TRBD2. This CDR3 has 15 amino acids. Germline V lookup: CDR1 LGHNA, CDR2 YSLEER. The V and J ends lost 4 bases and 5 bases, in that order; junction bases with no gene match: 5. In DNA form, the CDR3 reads TGCGCCAGCAGCCGAGGACTAGCGCAAACCGGGGAGCTGTTTTTT. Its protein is CASSRGLAQTGELFF.

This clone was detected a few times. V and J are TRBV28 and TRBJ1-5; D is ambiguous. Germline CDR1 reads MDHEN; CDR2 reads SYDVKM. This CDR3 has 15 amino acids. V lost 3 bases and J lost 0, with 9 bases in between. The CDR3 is CASSLATYSNQPQHF. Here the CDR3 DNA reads TGTGCCAGCAGTTTGGCGACTTATAGCAATCAGCCCCAGCATTTT.

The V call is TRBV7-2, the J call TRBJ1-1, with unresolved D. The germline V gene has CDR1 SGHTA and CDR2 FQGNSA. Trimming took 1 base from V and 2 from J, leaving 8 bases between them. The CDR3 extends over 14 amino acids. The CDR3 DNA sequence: TGTGCCAGCAGCTTAGAACCGTCTAACACTGAAGCTTTCTTT. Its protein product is CASSLEPSNTEAFF.

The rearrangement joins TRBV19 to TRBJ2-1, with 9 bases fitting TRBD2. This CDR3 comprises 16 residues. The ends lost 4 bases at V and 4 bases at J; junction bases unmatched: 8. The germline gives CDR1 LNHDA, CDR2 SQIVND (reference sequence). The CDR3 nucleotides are TGTGCCAGTAGTAGATTAGCGGGAGAGGGGTACAATGAGCAGTTCTTC. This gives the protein CASSRLAGEGYNEQFF.

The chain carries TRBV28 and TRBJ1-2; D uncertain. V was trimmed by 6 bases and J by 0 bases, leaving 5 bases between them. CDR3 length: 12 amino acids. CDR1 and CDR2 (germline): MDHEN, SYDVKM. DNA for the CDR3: TGTGCCAGCAGGAGGACTAACTATGGCTACACCTTC. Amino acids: CASRRTNYGYTF.

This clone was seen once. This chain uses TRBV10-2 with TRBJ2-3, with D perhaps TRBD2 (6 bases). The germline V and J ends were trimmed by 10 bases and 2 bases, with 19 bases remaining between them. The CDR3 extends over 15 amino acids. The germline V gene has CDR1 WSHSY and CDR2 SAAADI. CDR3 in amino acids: CATSSTSLSTDTQYF. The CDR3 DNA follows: TGCGCCACCTCATCCACTAGCTTGTCCACAGATACGCAGTATTTT.

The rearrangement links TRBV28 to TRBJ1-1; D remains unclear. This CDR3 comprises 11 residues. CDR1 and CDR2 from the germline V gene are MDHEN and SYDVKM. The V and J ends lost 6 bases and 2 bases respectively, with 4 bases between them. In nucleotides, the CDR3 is TGTGCCAGCAGATCCAACACTGAAGCTTTCTTT. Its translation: CASRSNTEAFF.

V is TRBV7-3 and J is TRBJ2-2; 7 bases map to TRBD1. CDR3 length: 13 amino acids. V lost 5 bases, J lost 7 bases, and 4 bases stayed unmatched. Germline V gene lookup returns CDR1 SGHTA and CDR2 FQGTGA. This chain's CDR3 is CASSLDRDGELFF. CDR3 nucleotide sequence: TGTGCCAGCAGCCTAGACAGGGACGGGGAGCTGTTTTTT.

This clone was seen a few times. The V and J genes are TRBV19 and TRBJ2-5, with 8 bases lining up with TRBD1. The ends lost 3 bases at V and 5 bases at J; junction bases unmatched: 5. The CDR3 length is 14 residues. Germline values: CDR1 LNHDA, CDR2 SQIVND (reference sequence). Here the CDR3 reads CASSITGGRETQYF. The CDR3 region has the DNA TGTGCCAGTAGTATTACAGGGGGAAGGGAGACCCAGTACTTC.

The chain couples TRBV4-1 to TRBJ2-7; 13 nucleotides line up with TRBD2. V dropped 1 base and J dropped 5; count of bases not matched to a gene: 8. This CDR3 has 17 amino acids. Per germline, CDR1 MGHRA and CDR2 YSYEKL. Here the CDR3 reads CASSQGGTSGNRNEQYF. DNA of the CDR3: TGCGCCAGCAGCCAAGGCGGGACTAGCGGGAACCGGAACGAGCAGTACTTC.